What follows describes a single T cell receptor beta chain. The data were taken from a study of blood T cell repertoires in COVID-19. Study background: Donors in the United States, Italy and Spain gave samples during acute or convalescent COVID-19. T cells, B-cell-depleted T cells, or PBMCs supplied cDNA or gDNA.

Sequencing was performed with immunoSEQ multiplex PCR; in TCRdb, only in-frame clones are kept and a portion is missing. Of more than 200,000 clones in the sample, roughly 84% were seen once. Per the germline V gene, CDR1 is SGHRS and CDR2 is YFSETQ. Trimming shortened V by 0 bases and J by 6 bases, and 16 bases separated the two germline ends. CDR3 length: 16 residues. The TCR sequence derives from a man aged 40-55 years with acute or convalescent COVID-19. The chain is built from TRBV5-1 and TRBJ1-5, with TRBD1 as a possible D gene (5 bases). Sequenced material: peripheral blood. The CDR3 region is CASSLDGFPGGQPQHF. Here the CDR3 DNA reads TGCGCCAGCAGCTTGGACGGGTTCCCCGGGGGTCAGCCCCAGCATTTT. Variable domain in full (rest from reference TRBV5-1 and TRBJ1-5): KAGVTQTPRYLIKTRGQQVTLSCSPISGHRSVSWYQQTPGQGLQFLFEYFSETQRNKGNFPGRFSGRQFSNSRSEMNVSTLELGDSALYLCASSLDGFPGGQPQHFGDGTRLSIL.